The clone carrying this T cell receptor beta chain was observed a handful of times. This could be a read error, since a much larger clone is one nucleotide away. The library came from three nested PCR rounds adapted from ARM-PCR protocols. One entry per CDR3 protein results from TCRdb running MiXCR on the multiplex PCR reads. This table holds 200,000 to 250,000 distinct CDR3 sequences, 70% to 75% found once. The data were taken from a study of tumor and adjacent non-tumor tissue in lung cancer. Overall study: The cohort had approximately 12 adenocarcinoma, a couple of squamous cell and 1 small cell patients.

No cell sorting was done before RNA was extracted from the tissue. The V gene's germline CDR1 is DFQATT and CDR2 SNEGSKA (reference sequence). The V gene end was trimmed by 6 bases and the J gene end by 4 bases; junction bases not matched to a gene: 8. The CDR3 totals 14 residues. Sequencing input: lung tumor tissue. This sequence was found in a man between 60 and 70 years old with non-small cell lung cancer. The chain uses TRBV20-1 and TRBJ2-5; 10 bases are a match to TRBD2. In nucleotides, the CDR3 is TGCAGTGCGATACTAGCGGGAAGGCTAGAGACCCAGTACTTC. As protein: CSAILAGRLETQYF.